This passage covers 13 T cell receptor beta chains from one sample sequenced in a study of T cell responses to AZD1222 COVID-19 vaccine. Some clones are missing from TCRdb's copy, which holds only in-frame ones; the method was immunoSEQ multiplex PCR. In the table there are 100,000 or so clones, approximately 88% of which are singletons. The sequencing used peripheral blood, collected on day 0 of AZD1222 vaccination. The receptors originated from an adult in good health.

The V call is TRBV6-2 or TRBV6-3, the J call TRBJ1-2; weak D call: TRBD1 (5 bases). V shed 7 bases and J shed 4 bases, with 25 bases lying between them. Germline loops: CDR1 MNHEY, CDR2 SVGEGT. CDR3 length: 17 amino acids. CDR3 sequence: CASTPPAGSILFYGYTF. The CDR3 bases are TGTGCCAGCACCCCGCCCGCAGGGTCGATCCTCTTCTATGGCTACACCTTC.

The chain recombines TRBV2 with TRBJ1-2, with 7 bases that match TRBD1. Germline trimming cut 10 bases from V and 1 base from J; bases unmatched to any gene: 9. The CDR3 spans 14 residues. Germline V gene lookup returns CDR1 SNHLY and CDR2 FYNNEI. The CDR3 bases are TGTGCCAACAAAGACAGGGCTGGTAACTATGGCTACACCTTC. This encodes CANKDRAGNYGYTF.

The V gene is TRBV15, the J gene TRBJ1-6; D unclear. This CDR3 region has 16 residues. Trimming pared 0 bases from V and 3 bases from J, leaving 9 bases between. In germline, CDR1 is LNHNV, CDR2 YYDKDF (reference sequence). CDR3 coding DNA: TGTGCCACCAGCAGAGATCTCAGAGACTATAATTCACCCCTCCACTTT. This translates into CATSRDLRDYNSPLHF.

V and J are TRBV6-1 and TRBJ1-2; 9 nucleotides agree with TRBD1. V was clipped by 2 bases and J by 4 bases; unmatched bases: 11. The CDR3 runs 17 residues. Germline V lookup: CDR1 MNHNS, CDR2 SASEGT. The CDR3: CASSELLGTGKIYGYTF. CDR3 DNA sequence: TGTGCCAGCAGTGAACTACTAGGGACAGGGAAGATCTATGGCTACACCTTC.

This rearrangement joins TRBV5-1 to TRBJ2-3; unclear D gene. The V end lost 2 bases, the J end lost 0 bases, and 13 bases lay between the germline ends. The germline V gene encodes CDR1 SGHRS and CDR2 YFSETQ. This CDR3 contains 16 residues. The CDR3 here is CASSLDSRVSTDTQYF. CDR3 bases: TGCGCCAGCAGCTTAGACTCAAGAGTTAGCACAGATACGCAGTATTTT.

The rearrangement uses TRBV5-4 and TRBJ2-3, with TRBD1 matching 9 bases. The CDR3 consists of 16 residues. The germline V gene encodes CDR1 SGHNT and CDR2 YYREEE (reference sequence). Unmatched junction bases numbered 9, after V lost 7 bases and J lost 0 bases. CDR3 in DNA: TGTGCCAGCTGGGACAGGGCGCTTCCTAGCACAGATACGCAGTATTTT. Protein product: CASWDRALPSTDTQYF.

This chain joins TRBV5-1 and TRBJ1-3; D is perhaps TRBD1 (6 bases). Germline-derived CDR1 and CDR2 are SGHRS and YFSETQ. With 0 bases removed from V and 4 bases from J, the gap between germline ends came to 14 bases. The CDR3 spans 16 residues. In DNA form, the CDR3 reads TGCGCCAGCAGCTTGGGGACAGCCTCATGGGGAAACACCATATATTTT. This encodes CASSLGTASWGNTIYF. The whole variable domain, filled in from reference TRBV5-1 and TRBJ1-3, reads KAGVTQTPRYLIKTRGQQVTLSCSPISGHRSVSWYQQTPGQGLQFLFEYFSETQRNKGNFPGRFSGRQFSNSRSEMNVSTLELGDSALYLCASSLGTASWGNTIYFGEGSWLTVV.

This chain connects TRBV5-1 to TRBJ1-1; perhaps TRBD1 as D (5 bases). CDR1 SGHRS and CDR2 YFSETQ come from the germline V gene. This CDR3 region has 16 residues. With 4 bases removed from V and 0 bases from J, the gap between germline ends came to 16 bases. Written as DNA, the CDR3 is TGCGCCAGCAGCCTGGTTTTGAGGGGCATGAACACTGAAGCTTTCTTT. This sequence encodes CASSLVLRGMNTEAFF.

The chain uses TRBV6-5 and TRBJ1-1; unclear D gene. V gave up 5 bases and J gave up 3 bases, with 4 bases separating them. Germline V gene data show CDR1 as MNHEY and CDR2 as SVGAGI. CDR3 size: 11 residues. CDR3 sequence (DNA): TGTGCCAGCAGTACCGACACTGAAGCTTTCTTT. Encoded protein: CASSTDTEAFF.

The chain uses TRBV18 and TRBJ2-5; no firm D call. Trimming cost V 0 bases and J 4 bases, with 12 bases left between them. The CDR3 contains 15 residues. Looked up from germline, CDR1 is KGHSH and CDR2 is LQKENI. The DNA of the CDR3 is TGTGCCAGCTCACCACCGGCGATCTCCCCAGAGACCCAGTACTTC. Protein product: CASSPPAISPETQYF.

The chain employs TRBV19 and TRBJ1-1; D is perhaps TRBD1 (5 bases). The CDR3 loop spans 14 amino acids. Trimming took off 1 base at V and 3 bases at J, with 9 bases between the two ends. Germline V gene sequence: CDR1 LNHDA, CDR2 SQIVND (reference sequence). The CDR3 bases are TGTGCCAGTAGTATAGGGGGGTTAGACACTGAAGCTTTCTTT. Translation: CASSIGGLDTEAFF.

V usage is TRBV6-2 or TRBV6-3 and J usage is TRBJ2-3; no clear D gene. V lost 0 bases to trimming and J lost 0 bases, with 4 bases between them. This CDR3 has 14 amino acids. In germline, CDR1 is MNHEY, CDR2 SVGEGT. This CDR3 is CASSYSSSTDTQYF. The CDR3 DNA sequence: TGTGCCAGCAGTTACTCCTCAAGCACAGATACGCAGTATTTT.

This chain joins TRBV14 and TRBJ2-3; D not resolved. Trimming cost V 0 bases and J 12 bases, with 13 bases left between them. This CDR3 comprises 13 residues. Germline V gene lookup returns CDR1 SGHDN and CDR2 FVKESK. CDR3 sequence: CASSQDAVHSQYF. The CDR3 region has the DNA TGTGCCAGCAGCCAAGATGCGGTCCATAGTCAGTATTTT.